This T cell receptor (beta chain) emerged from a study of blood T cell repertoires in COVID-19. On the study more broadly: COVID-19 samples collected from the United States, Italy and Spain covered acute and convalescent phases. T cells, B-cell-depleted T cells, or PBMCs provided the cDNA or gDNA that served as material.

Original processing notes: Cell counts per sample came from amplifying reference gene primers. Produced via immunoSEQ multiplex PCR; TCRdb's table is partial and in-frame only. D and trimming come from the DNA, and the V and J calls and clone size come from that table. Of hundreds of thousands of clones in the sample, more than 85% were seen once. V dropped 1 base and J dropped 7 bases, with 16 bases sitting between them. The CDR3 sequence is 15 residues long. Germline CDR1 and CDR2: MGHRA and YSYEKL. The chain links TRBV4-1 to TRBJ1-2; TRBD1 might be the D (6 bases). This receptor was taken from a woman aged 25 to 39 with acute or convalescent COVID-19. Input material: peripheral blood. The chain's CDR3 is CASSQVGQTVFGYTF. As DNA, the CDR3 is TGCGCCAGCAGCCAAGTAGGACAGACTGTGTTTGGCTACACCTTC.